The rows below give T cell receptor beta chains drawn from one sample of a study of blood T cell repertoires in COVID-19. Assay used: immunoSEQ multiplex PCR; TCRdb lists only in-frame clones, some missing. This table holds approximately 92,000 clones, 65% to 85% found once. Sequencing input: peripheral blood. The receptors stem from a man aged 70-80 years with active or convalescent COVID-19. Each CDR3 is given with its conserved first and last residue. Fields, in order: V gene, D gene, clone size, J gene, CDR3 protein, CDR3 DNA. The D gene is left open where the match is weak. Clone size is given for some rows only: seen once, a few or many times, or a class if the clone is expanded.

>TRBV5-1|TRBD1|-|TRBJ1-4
CASSLRQGVEEKLFF
TGCGCCAGCAGCTTGAGACAGGGAGTGGAGGAAAAACTGTTTTTT
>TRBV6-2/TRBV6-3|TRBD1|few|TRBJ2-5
CASSDRGSRETQYF
TGTGCCAGCAGCGACAGGGGGTCCCGAGAGACCCAGTACTTC
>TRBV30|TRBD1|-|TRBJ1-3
CAWSRDSGLGRNTIYF
TGTGCCTGGAGTAGGGACAGTGGGCTGGGAAGAAACACCATATATTTT
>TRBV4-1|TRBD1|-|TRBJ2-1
CASSSPTGERPYNEQFF
TGCGCCAGCAGCTCTCCGACAGGGGAGAGGCCCTACAATGAGCAGTTCTTC
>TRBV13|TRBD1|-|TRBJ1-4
CASSPTTGGEEKLFF
TGTGCCAGCAGCCCAACGACAGGGGGTGAAGAAAAACTGTTTTTT
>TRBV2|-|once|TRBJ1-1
CASRVNRGENTEAFF
TGTGCCAGCAGAGTTAATAGGGGCGAGAACACTGAAGCTTTCTTT
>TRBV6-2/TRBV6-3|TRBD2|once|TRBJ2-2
CASSDGLAGPGELFF
TGTGCCAGCAGTGATGGACTAGCGGGACCCGGGGAGCTGTTTTTT
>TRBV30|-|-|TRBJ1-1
CAFLVPGGVEAFF
TGTGCCTTCCTCGTCCCCGGCGGGGTTGAAGCTTTCTTT
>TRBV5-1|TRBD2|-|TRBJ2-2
CASSPLAGTNTGELFF
TGCGCCAGCAGCCCTTTAGCGGGGACGAACACCGGGGAGCTGTTTTTT
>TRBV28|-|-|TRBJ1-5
CASSLTQGSGQPQHF
TGTGCCAGCAGTTTAACCCAGGGGTCGGGTCAGCCCCAGCATTTT
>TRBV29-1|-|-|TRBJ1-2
CSVVGLNYGYTF
TGCAGCGTTGTGGGCCTGAACTATGGCTACACCTTC
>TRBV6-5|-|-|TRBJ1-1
CASRSTGANTEAFF
TGTGCCAGCAGATCTACGGGAGCGAACACTGAAGCTTTCTTT
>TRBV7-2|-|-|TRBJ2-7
CASSSSGQRGEQYF
TGTGCCAGCAGCTCCTCAGGACAGCGGGGCGAGCAGTACTTC
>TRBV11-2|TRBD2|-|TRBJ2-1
CASSYAGGPYNEQFF
TGTGCCAGCAGCTACGCGGGGGGGCCTTACAATGAGCAGTTCTTC
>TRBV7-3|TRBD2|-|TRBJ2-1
CASSSGLADNEQFF
TGTGCCAGCAGTTCGGGACTAGCGGACAATGAGCAGTTCTTC